The clone carrying this T cell receptor beta chain was observed a single time. What it binds is unknown. The entry originates in a study of OX40 agonist ivuxolimab in advanced cancers. TCRdb keeps only in-frame clones here, not all; method: immunoSEQ multiplex PCR. This sample has about 55,000 clones, with more than 70% found just once. The V gene lost 4 bases and the J gene lost 8 bases, with 18 bases spanning the gap. CDR1 and CDR2 from the germline V gene are SGDLS and YYNGEE. The CDR3 is 14 amino acids. Study findings and constraints: Still undetermined is the antigen specificity of the expanded peripheral T cells.

The receptor's source is an adult with an advanced solid tumor such as melanoma, head and neck, liver or kidney cancer. Material: CD4+ or CD8+ T cells sorted from blood, obtained in a trial of the OX40 agonist ivuxolimab. The chain links TRBV9 to TRBJ1-1; a possible D gene is TRBD1 (5 bases). CDR3 loop: CASSSRDSQGEAFF. Written as DNA, the CDR3 is TGTGCCAGCAGCTCCCGGGACTCCCAAGGGGAAGCTTTCTTT.